This is a list of T cell receptor beta chains from one sample in a study of radiotherapy plus CTLA-4 blockade in lung cancer. TCRdb's table, derived via immunoSEQ multiplex PCR, lists solely in-frame clones and lacks some. The sample yields about 110,000 clones, over 75% seen once. Sequences were derived from peripheral blood, sampled from a patient treated with radiotherapy plus ipilimumab. Receptors were obtained from a human donor with non-small cell lung cancer that progressed on radiotherapy plus ipilimumab. Some clones in this sample may be carry-over from other donors' samples. CDR3s include the opening cysteine and the closing phenylalanine or tryptophan. Each record gives: J gene, D gene, clone size, V gene, CDR3 protein, CDR3 DNA. The D gene is left open where the match is weak. Where a row states a size, it is once, few, many or the class of an expanded clone; other rows omit it.

>TRBJ2-5|.|.|TRBV2
CASSWGGQGQETQYF
TGTGCCAGCAGTTGGGGTGGGCAGGGCCAAGAGACCCAGTACTTC
>TRBJ2-5|TRBD1|.|TRBV5-1
CASRETGGTGAQYF
TGCGCCAGCAGGGAAACTGGTGGGACAGGGGCGCAGTACTTC
>TRBJ2-7|.|.|TRBV4-1
CASSHGRNPVGEQYF
TGCGCCAGCAGCCACGGCCGGAACCCGGTGGGCGAGCAGTACTTC
>TRBJ2-3|TRBD2|.|TRBV6-4
CASIGSGGTTDTQYF
TGTGCCAGCATCGGTAGCGGGGGGACCACAGATACGCAGTATTTT
>TRBJ1-2|.|few|TRBV9
CASRGQLVGGYTF
TGTGCCAGCAGAGGACAGCTCGTTGGGGGCTACACCTTC
>TRBJ1-5|.|.|TRBV7-9
CASSSTSVPNQPQHF
TGTGCCAGCAGCTCCACCTCGGTCCCCAATCAGCCCCAGCATTTT
>TRBJ2-3|.|.|TRBV7-2
CASSPRRGGADTQYF
TGTGCCAGCAGCCCCCGTCGAGGGGGGGCAGATACGCAGTATTTT
>TRBJ2-3|TRBD2|.|TRBV7-3
CASSSGLAGGTDTQYF
TGTGCCAGCAGCTCGGGACTAGCGGGGGGCACAGATACGCAGTATTTT
>TRBJ1-3|TRBD1|.|TRBV19
CASTLQGSAGNTIYF
TGTGCCAGTACCCTACAGGGGAGCGCTGGAAACACCATATATTTT
>TRBJ2-1|.|.|TRBV5-1
CASSLGGALKNEQFF
TGCGCCAGCAGCTTAGGGGGGGCCCTCAAAAATGAGCAGTTCTTC
>TRBJ1-4|.|.|TRBV15
CATSRALGGVEKLFF
TGTGCCACCAGCAGAGCCCTCGGAGGGGTGGAAAAACTGTTTTTT
>TRBJ2-5|TRBD1|.|TRBV7-6
CASSLEVGQGLGEQYF
TGTGCCAGCAGCTTAGAAGTAGGACAGGGGTTGGGAGAGCAGTACTTC
>TRBJ1-1|.|.|TRBV29-1
CSVEEGGVPEAFF
TGCAGCGTTGAAGAAGGGGGGGTCCCTGAAGCTTTCTTT
>TRBJ1-4|.|once|TRBV5-1
CASSSTGYGEKLFF
TGCGCCAGCAGCTCGACTGGGTATGGCGAAAAACTGTTTTTT
>TRBJ1-3|TRBD1|.|TRBV11-2
CASSSRDSGDTIYF
TGTGCCAGCAGCTCGAGGGACAGTGGAGACACCATATATTTT
>TRBJ2-3|TRBD1|.|TRBV6-6
CASSPTGESTDTQYF
TGTGCCAGCAGTCCAACAGGGGAGAGCACAGATACGCAGTATTTT
>TRBJ1-6|.|.|TRBV2
CASSEMADSYSPLHF
TGTGCCAGCAGTGAAATGGCGGACAGTTATTCACCCCTCCACTTT
>TRBJ2-1|.|.|TRBV7-3
CASSPDSPYNEQFF
TGTGCCAGCAGTCCAGACAGCCCGTACAATGAGCAGTTCTTC
>TRBJ2-7|.|.|TRBV18
CASSPGTPILGEQYF
TGTGCCAGCTCCCCCGGGACACCCATTTTAGGAGAGCAGTACTTC
>TRBJ2-1|.|.|TRBV9
CASSVVPEGYNEQFF
TGTGCCAGCAGCGTAGTGCCAGAGGGGTACAATGAGCAGTTCTTC
>TRBJ1-5|.|.|TRBV19
CASKSRRLHSNQPQHF
TGTGCCAGTAAATCCAGGCGCCTCCATAGCAATCAGCCCCAGCATTTT
>TRBJ1-1|.|.|TRBV7-9
CASSLEGWVEAFF
TGTGCCAGCAGCTTAGAGGGCTGGGTTGAAGCTTTCTTT
>TRBJ2-7|TRBD2|.|TRBV29-1
CSVLRGDYDEQYF
TGCAGCGTTCTTCGTGGGGACTACGACGAGCAGTACTTC
>TRBJ2-7|.|.|TRBV5-6
CASSLGGPGYEQYF
TGTGCCAGCAGCTTGGGAGGACCTGGTTACGAGCAGTACTTC
>TRBJ2-7|TRBD1|.|TRBV19
CASSRTGSGEQYF
TGTGCCAGTAGTCGGACAGGGAGTGGCGAGCAGTACTTC
>TRBJ2-1|.|.|TRBV7-2
CASSRTYEQFF
TGTGCCAGCAGCAGGACATATGAGCAGTTCTTC
>TRBJ2-6|TRBD2|.|TRBV5-4
CASSLEVGRGSGANVLTF
TGTGCCAGCAGCTTGGAAGTAGGGAGGGGCTCTGGGGCCAACGTCCTGACTTTC
>TRBJ2-3|TRBD1|.|TRBV7-6
CASSFGARGRGTDTQYF
TGTGCCAGCAGCTTCGGGGCCAGGGGGCGCGGCACAGATACGCAGTATTTT
>TRBJ2-7|TRBD1|.|TRBV29-1
CSVKPGTAVREQYF
TGCAGCGTGAAACCCGGGACAGCAGTTCGGGAGCAGTACTTC
>TRBJ2-7|.|.|TRBV28
CASSPHSLFSYEQYF
TGTGCCAGCAGTCCCCATAGCCTTTTCTCCTACGAGCAGTACTTC
>TRBJ1-2|.|.|TRBV19
CASSIARGFSYGYTF
TGTGCCAGTAGTATAGCTCGAGGGTTTTCTTATGGCTACACCTTC
>TRBJ2-7|.|.|TRBV7-7
CASSPKGGAGEQYF
TGTGCTAGCAGCCCCAAGGGGGGGGCCGGGGAGCAGTACTTC
>TRBJ2-1|TRBD2|.|TRBV7-3
CASSPAGSFYNEQFF
TGTGCCAGCAGCCCAGCGGGAAGCTTCTACAATGAGCAGTTCTTC
>TRBJ1-5|TRBD1|.|TRBV4-2
CASSQNRGQGGNQPQHF
TGTGCCAGCAGCCAGAATAGGGGACAGGGAGGCAATCAGCCCCAGCATTTT
>TRBJ2-3|TRBD2|.|TRBV7-2
CASSLGLATDTQYF
TGTGCCAGCAGCTTAGGACTAGCGACAGATACGCAGTATTTT
>TRBJ1-1|.|.|TRBV9
CASSARTLNTEAFF
TGTGCCAGCAGCGCCAGAACCTTGAACACTGAAGCTTTCTTT
>TRBJ1-2|.|.|TRBV30
CAWRGPILYGYTF
TGTGCCTGGAGAGGGCCGATATTATATGGCTACACCTTC
>TRBJ2-3|.|.|TRBV5-4
CASSLARASTDTQYF
TGTGCCAGCAGCTTGGCCAGGGCTAGCACAGATACGCAGTATTTT
>TRBJ1-3|.|.|TRBV5-6
CASRQQSFYSGNTIYF
TGTGCCAGCAGGCAACAAAGCTTCTACTCTGGAAACACCATATATTTT
>TRBJ1-5|.|.|TRBV15
CATSTRGIRGGQPQHF
TGTGCCACCAGCACCCGGGGCATTAGGGGCGGACAGCCCCAGCATTTT
>TRBJ1-1|.|.|TRBV9
CASSVDGWTEAFF
TGTGCCAGCAGCGTAGATGGGTGGACTGAAGCTTTCTTT
>TRBJ2-5|TRBD2|.|TRBV10-3
CAISESPLAGAPETQYF
TGTGCCATCAGTGAGTCCCCCCTAGCGGGGGCCCCAGAGACCCAGTACTTC
>TRBJ1-4|.|few|TRBV19
CASSSARGNEKLFF
TGTGCCAGTAGTAGTGCCAGGGGCAATGAAAAACTGTTTTTT
>TRBJ1-1|.|.|TRBV19
CASSRQAYTEAFF
TGTGCCAGTAGTAGACAGGCTTACACTGAAGCTTTCTTT